A selection of T cell receptor beta chains follows, all from one sample in a study of cytomegalovirus exposure and HLA in healthy donors. Repertoires were generated with immunoSEQ multiplex PCR, while TCRdb's copy carries only in-frame clones and drops some. Of 150,000 to 200,000 clones in the sample, about 80% were seen once. Sequencing was performed on PBMCs. Every receptor here comes from a man between 18 and 35 years old in good health and CMV-seropositive. Each CDR3 is given without its conserved first and last residue. The order of the fields is V gene, CDR3 protein.

TRBV6-5 | ASSYSGNEKLF
TRBV5-1 | ASRLSGTGGTEAF
TRBV25-1 | ASRGQEGVYEQY
TRBV30 | AWSGQGDTIY
TRBV7-9 | ASSLPSTGTSNEKLF
TRBV7-2 | ASSPSAGVVQY
TRBV21-1 | ASSKVGRVAEKLF
TRBV5-1 | ASSIQGARDEQF
TRBV27 | ASSPGGAYYEQY
TRBV19 | ASSIGPGDEQY
TRBV6-1 | ASSEAPGTSYEQY
TRBV5-6 | ASKILRDTNTGELF
TRBV6-5 | ASSPGGRTDTQY
TRBV6-5 | ASSYSGLASNEQF
TRBV5-1 | ASSSSGGKETQY
TRBV29-1 | SVDWTGNYGYT
TRBV27 | ASSLKDPRSNQPQH
TRBV30 | AWTKRGQTSGGELF
TRBV5-1 | AGSRVGQSNGYT
TRBV6-6 | ASSYDLAGTEAF